The T cell receptor beta chain under discussion was sequenced for a study of a mutant IDH1 vaccine in newly diagnosed glioma. About the study: Eight vaccinations were given in weeks 1, 3, 5, 7, 11, 15, 19 and 23. The sex distribution of treated patients was 62.5% male and about 40% female, with a mean age of around 40 years.

Time point meaning: week 5, during vaccination. The vaccine gave 300 ug of a 20-mer mutant IDH1 peptide subcutaneously per dose. Each tumor in the donors was a new WHO grade 3 or 4 astrocytoma, IDH1-mutant and ATRX-lost. This clone has a single count. Its specificity is unknown. Germline CDR1 is SQVTM and CDR2 is ANQGSEA. The trim removed 3 bases at V and 5 bases at J, leaving 4 bases unmatched. This CDR3 region has 13 residues. Generated by immunoSEQ multiplex PCR, the TCRdb table keeps only in-frame clones and is missing some. The repertoire has roughly 42,000 clones, over 75% of them found once; the top ten carry around 1.7%.

This clonotype originated in a man in his forties with glioma. J is TRBJ2-3 and V is TRBV29-1; 8 positions match TRBD1. The sample here was PBMCs, taken from a glioma patient whose treatment included an IDH1 peptide vaccine. CDR3 DNA sequence: TGCAGCGTTGATTTCAGGGGGCAAGATACGCAGTATTTT. It translates to CSVDFRGQDTQYF.